This TCR beta chain was recorded in a study of OX40 agonist ivuxolimab in advanced cancers. Study-wide background: Earlier treatment with anti-PD-1, anti-PD-L1 or anti-CTLA-4 was permitted, and over 35% had received some.

Germline CDR1 is LNHNV and CDR2 is YYDKDF (reference sequence). The CDR3 loop spans 17 amino acids. J lost 3 bases, V lost 6 bases, and 13 bases had no gene match. Overall study findings and caveats: Clonal expansion by week 6 occurred in CD4+ and CD8+ blood T cells (at 0.1 to 3.0 mg/kg).

Patients were ineligible given autoimmune disease history or systemic immunosuppression. As concerns this clone: The antigen is unknown.

TCRdb's copy holds only in-frame clones and misses some; the assay was immunoSEQ multiplex PCR. The table shows 50,000 to 85,000 clones, with approximately 81% occurring only once. The sequencing used CD4+ or CD8+ T cells sorted from blood, collected in a trial of the OX40 agonist ivuxolimab. The clonotype was recovered from an adult with an advanced solid tumor such as melanoma, head and neck, liver or kidney cancer. The genes are TRBV15 and TRBJ2-7; 11 bases are a match to TRBD1. CDR3 sequence reads: CATSLIRGTGGYYEQYF. The CDR3 region has the DNA TGTGCCACCAGTCTTATAAGGGGGACAGGGGGTTACTACGAGCAGTACTTC.